Below, one T cell receptor beta chain is given with its context. Its antigen remains unidentified. No base-level quality is on record; no much larger clone is a single base apart. The record originates from a study of T cell responses to AZD1222 COVID-19 vaccine (dated by TCRdb to the early 2020s). At the level of the whole study: AZD1222 recipients with second doses at about 4 weeks or about 12 weeks were pooled, because spike-specific TCR depth and breadth did not differ between schedules. Trial participants were enrolled into age subgroups of 18-55, 56-69 and 70-plus years, which contained about 150, 27 and 61 TCR-sequenced participants, respectively. A total of around 240 trial participants underwent TCR sequencing, of whom about 210 received two doses of AZD1222 and 26 received two doses of the MenACWY control vaccine. Overall results and qualifications from the work: Nearly half of unique spike-specific TCRs reportedly recognized epitopes outside regions mutated in the B.1.351 and B.1.1.7 variants. Conclusions about previously exposed vaccinees are limited because only a handful of AZD1222 recipients were SARS-CoV-2 seropositive at baseline. Participants were mostly white British and included more females than males, and it was suggested by the authors that clonal diversity may have been underestimated. The 56-69-year group was small, and its depth increase did not reach significance, likely because of low power. CD4 TCRs associated with the vaccine covered the entire spike protein, and the dominant responses were in regions 160-218 and 743-854. After two AZD1222 doses, both the breadth and the depth of spike-specific TCRs were significantly higher than at day 0 and than in MenACWY recipients. Because no day 14 peak-response samples were available, repertoires were characterized only after the peak T cell response.

V lost 3 bases and J lost 2 bases; the stretch between them is 13 bases long. The germline V gene (reference sequence) yields GTSNPN for CDR1 and SVGIG for CDR2. The CDR3, cysteine through phenylalanine, is 14 amino acids long. The DNA shown is the 42-base CDR3, in frame from base 1. The sample's time point label is to be understood as: baseline before first vaccination. Vaccinee samples came from UK trials COV001 and COV002, including a single-blind randomized controlled phase 2/3 trial of AZD1222 (ChAdOx1 nCoV-19) in healthy adults. For TCRbeta chain sequencing, PBMC samples were collected from trial participants at day 0 and at day 28 after the second dose. The CDR3 regions of human TCRbeta chains were subjected to immunosequencing. The published analysis was carried out like this. TCRs in the repertoires were matched against a reference library of SARS-CoV-2-specific TCRs that had been generated with the MIRA antigen-specificity platform. Breadth was defined as the fraction of unique TCRs that were SARS-CoV-2-associated. Depth was defined as the fraction of total T cells that were SARS-CoV-2-associated. Using the MIRA data, every spike-specific TCR was mapped to the spike region that the TCR reacted to and assigned to either a CD4 or a CD8 class. Log10-transformed breadth and depth values were compared by one-way ANOVA with Sidak's multiple comparisons tests. Here the immuneACCESS table is served through TCRdb, limited to in-frame sequences with V and J called. Missing clones are a known gap in these copies; in checked studies unresolved V genes cover under half, and the rest lacks a known reason. For V, J and clone size, that table is used; D and trimming come from the DNA. The sample table contains approximately 84,000 clones; only one count was recorded for roughly nine tenths of them. Of the sample, roughly 29% is held by the ten largest clones.

The material sequenced was peripheral blood, taken on day 0 of AZD1222 vaccination. The sequence joins TRBV30 to TRBJ2-5; the D gene could be either TRBD1 or TRBD2, each agreeing at 5 bases. This TCR derives from an adult in good health. The nucleotide sequence is given as TGTGCCTGGAGGTCAGGCTGGGGGCAAGAGACCCAGTACTTC. Translated, it reads CAWRSGWGQETQYF.